Below, 13 T cell receptor beta chains from the same sample are listed, as sequenced in a study of long-term antiretroviral therapy in people with HIV. Survey level was the resolution at which the v3.0 immunoSEQ assay ran. Sequencing used immunoSEQ multiplex PCR; TCRdb keeps in-frame clones, though not all of them. The repertoire holds under 30,000 clones, with around 85% as singletons. The sequencing here drew on unsorted PBMCs, taken about 5 years before starting antiretroviral therapy. Source of these receptors: a man over 45 with HIV.

The CDR3: CASRNPGTTYEQYF. For the CDR3, the DNA is TGTGCCAGTAGGAATCCAGGGACGACCTACGAGCAGTACTTC. The J gene is TRBJ2-7, the V gene TRBV19; D may be TRBD1 or TRBD2 (5 bases each). The V and J ends lost 6 bases and 2 bases respectively, with 14 bases between them. Germline CDR1 and CDR2: LNHDA and SQIVND (reference sequence). The CDR3 has 14 amino acids.

The chain uses TRBV7-2 and TRBJ1-5; D is unclear. Deletions cut 2 bases from V and 5 bases from J, with 13 bases between. The CDR3 length is 15 residues. Germline V gives CDR1 SGHTA, CDR2 FQGNSA. CDR3 amino acids: CASSLLIGGHQPQHF. The CDR3 nucleotides read TGTGCCAGCAGCTTATTGATTGGTGGTCATCAGCCCCAGCATTTT.

The chain employs TRBV7-2 and TRBJ2-5, with a weak D call TRBD1 (7 bases). This CDR3 contains 18 residues. Germline values: CDR1 SGHTA, CDR2 FQGNSA. Trimming left V 1 base short and J 4 bases short, with 22 bases between. The CDR3 DNA follows: TGTGCCAGCAGCTTAGGGATGGGGGCCAGGGGGGTCAGAGAGACCCAGTACTTC. As protein: CASSLGMGARGVRETQYF.

The chain links TRBV5-1 to TRBJ2-5, with D tentatively TRBD1 (5 bases). Per the germline V gene, CDR1 is SGHRS and CDR2 is YFSETQ. This CDR3 is built from 13 residues. V was clipped by 4 bases and J by 5 bases, with 12 bases between them. The chain's CDR3 is CASSQGGRETQYF. CDR3 nucleotide sequence: TGCGCCAGCAGCCAGGGTGGGCGGGAGACCCAGTACTTC.

This chain uses TRBV5-1 with TRBJ2-7, with D possibly being TRBD1 or TRBD2 (7 bases each). V gave up 3 bases and J gave up 4 bases, with 23 bases separating them. The CDR3 contains 17 residues. The V gene's germline CDR1 is SGHRS and CDR2 YFSETQ. Here the CDR3 DNA reads TGCGCCAGCAGCTCGGGGACAGTTCTAGCTAGCGGATACGAGCAGTACTTC. Translating it yields CASSSGTVLASGYEQYF. Supplemented by reference TRBV5-1 and TRBJ2-7, the full variable domain reads KAGVTQTPRYLIKTRGQQVTLSCSPISGHRSVSWYQQTPGQGLQFLFEYFSETQRNKGNFPGRFSGRQFSNSRSEMNVSTLELGDSALYLCASSSGTVLASGYEQYFGPGTRLTVT.

The chain combines TRBV18 with TRBJ2-1; 8 bases agree with TRBD1. The CDR3 has 14 amino acids. The trim removed 6 bases at V and 7 bases at J, leaving 8 bases unmatched. Germline assignment: CDR1 KGHSH and CDR2 LQKENI. DNA of the CDR3: TGTGCCAGCTCCCCCGGACAGGGATGGAATGAGCAGTTCTTC. Protein product: CASSPGQGWNEQFF.

The J gene is TRBJ2-7, the V gene TRBV7-9, with 11 bases that match TRBD1. V shed 4 bases, J shed 3 bases, and the junction held 2 bases outside the gene matches. The CDR3 is made up of 14 amino acids. Germline CDR1 reads SEHNR; CDR2 reads FQNEAQ (reference sequence). CDR3 DNA sequence: TGTGCCAGCAGCTCAGGGACAGGGGGCTACGAGCAGTACTTC. Encoded protein: CASSSGTGGYEQYF.

The rearrangement links TRBV5-8 to TRBJ2-4, with 9 bases aligning to TRBD1. The CDR3 totals 16 residues. Losses at the gene ends were 4 bases for V and 5 bases for J; bases not matched to a gene: 10. Germline CDR1 reads SGHTS; CDR2 reads YDEGEE. This CDR3 is CASSLWTGVIQNIQYF. In DNA, the CDR3 is TGTGCCAGCAGCCTATGGACAGGGGTTATCCAAAACATTCAGTACTTC. Together with reference TRBV5-8 and TRBJ2-4, the CDR3 gives the full variable domain: EAGVTQSPTHLIKTRGQQATLRCSPISGHTSVYWYQQALGLGLQFLLWYDEGEERNRGNFPPRFSGRQFPNYSSELNVNALELEDSALYLCASSLWTGVIQNIQYFGAGTRLSVL.

The V and J genes are TRBV7-9 and TRBJ2-2; 8 bases agree with TRBD2. Looked up from germline, CDR1 is SEHNR and CDR2 is FQNEAQ (reference sequence). The CDR3 has 16 residues. V lost 1 base and J lost 0; bases outside the gene matches: 1. CDR3 protein: CASSLVSGANTGELFF. The CDR3 DNA follows: TGTGCCAGCAGCTTAGTTAGCGGGGCGAACACCGGGGAGCTGTTTTTT.

The chain has TRBV5-6 and TRBJ1-6; D is perhaps TRBD1 (5 bases). The ends were cut back, 2 bases at V and 18 bases at J, with 15 bases in the middle. The CDR3 has 12 residues. Germline V gene lookup returns CDR1 SGHDT and CDR2 YYEEEE. DNA for the CDR3: TGTGCCAGCAGCTTCGGGGCAGCCCCGAGCCACTTT. This encodes CASSFGAAPSHF.

The V gene is TRBV5-1, the J gene TRBJ2-3; D ambiguous. The V and J ends lost 4 bases and 2 bases respectively, with 8 bases between them. The CDR3 length is 13 residues. CDR1 and CDR2 from the germline V gene are SGHRS and YFSETQ. Here the CDR3 DNA reads TGCGCCAGCAGCCTTTCCTTCACAGATACGCAGTATTTT. Translation gives CASSLSFTDTQYF.

The chain joins TRBV5-1 to TRBJ2-1; the match to TRBD2 covers 7 bases. This CDR3 has 16 residues. Germline CDR1 is SGHRS and CDR2 is YFSETQ. With V trimmed by 0 bases and J by 3 bases, 6 bases remained unmatched. This CDR3 reads CASSLAGLPVYNEQFF. As DNA, the CDR3 is TGCGCCAGCAGCTTGGCGGGACTACCCGTCTACAATGAGCAGTTCTTC.

The rearrangement uses TRBV7-9 and TRBJ2-3; D may correspond to TRBD1 or TRBD2 (5 bases each). The CDR3 sequence is 15 residues long. Germline V CDR1 and CDR2: SEHNR, FQNEAQ (reference sequence). Between the trimmed V and J ends, which lost 5 bases and 5 bases, there was a span of 17 bases. The CDR3 here is CASSAGTVHGDTQYF. The DNA of the CDR3 is TGTGCCAGCAGCGCCGGGACGGTTCATGGAGATACGCAGTATTTT.